This T cell receptor beta chain is from a study of control samples from healthy donors and cancer patients. This CDR3 contains 18 residues. Unmatched junction bases numbered 16, after V lost 4 bases and J lost 7 bases. Germline-derived CDR1 and CDR2 are SGHDN and FVKESK. The protocol was immunoSEQ multiplex PCR, while the TCRdb copy is restricted to in-frame clones and leaves out a portion. The sample has 100,000 to 150,000 clones, 85% to 95% seen once. The specimen was PBMCs. The clonotype originates from a man older than 75 with head and neck cancer. V and J are TRBV14 and TRBJ2-7; 13 bases fit TRBD2. CDR3 sequence reads: CASSRRLAGGPQPLEQYF. DNA of the CDR3: TGTGCCAGCAGCCGGCGACTAGCGGGAGGACCTCAACCCTTGGAGCAGTACTTC.